These 27 T cell receptor beta chains originate from one sample sequenced in a study of Graves' ophthalmopathy and Graves' hyperthyroidism (dated by TCRdb to about 2018). TCRdb records Illumina HiSeq 2000 as the sequencer. For repertoire sequencing, the TCR beta CDR3 regions were amplified from RNA transcripts. HTBI primers and the Qiagen OneStep RT-PCR kit were used in a first-round RT-PCR, which was followed by a second-round multiplex PCR, size selection and purification. Through fastp at Q25 and MiXCR, TCRdb rebuilt clones from the public reads, retaining in-frame beta chains. Rows with one shared CDR3 protein collapse into an entry with the most common genes and DNA. The sample table holds 300,000 to 400,000 distinct CDR3 sequences, of which 17% were seen once. The top ten clonotypes cover 9% to 15% of the sample. Sequenced sample: peripheral blood. These receptor sequences come from an adult man with Graves' ophthalmopathy.

On this clonotype itself: A much larger clone is a single base away; this may be a read error. The chain links TRBV4-3 to TRBJ2-2; TRBD1 is a possible D gene (5 bases). The germline V gene has CDR1 LGHNA and CDR2 YSLEER. The CDR3 is made up of 16 amino acids. Trimming took 6 bases from V and 1 from J, leaving 15 bases between them. The CDR3 spells CASSRNPTENTGELFF. The CDR3, as DNA: TGCGCCAGCAGTCGAAACCCGACAGAGAACACCGGGGAGCTGTTTTTT.

This clonotype was counted many times. This rearrangement joins TRBV9 to TRBJ2-7; maybe TRBD1 (6 bases). Germline V gene sequence: CDR1 SGDLS, CDR2 YYNGEE. The CDR3 spans 16 residues. V lost 4 bases and J lost 0, with 17 bases in between. In nucleotides, the CDR3 is TGTGCCAGCAGCTCCTCCCGGGACACCTTCTCCTACGAGCAGTACTTC. This translates into CASSSSRDTFSYEQYF.

The chain recombines TRBV28 with TRBJ2-5, with 15 bases identical to TRBD2. Germline trimming cut 1 base from V and 3 bases from J; bases unmatched to any gene: 6. Germline-derived CDR1 and CDR2 are MDHEN and SYDVKM. CDR3 length equals 18 residues. This chain's CDR3 is CASSLFGRTSGGEETQYF. For the CDR3, the DNA is TGTGCCAGCAGTTTATTCGGCCGGACTAGCGGGGGGGAAGAGACCCAGTACTTC.

This clonotype has ten or more counts. This chain uses TRBV19 with TRBJ2-5, with 11 bases aligning to TRBD2. TRBJ2-1 matches the DNA end more closely, so the J call is doubtful. This CDR3 has 17 amino acids. Germline-derived CDR1 and CDR2 are LNHDA and SQIVND (reference sequence). The CDR3 is CASRGRRGSGGVNEQFF. In nucleotides, the CDR3 is TGTGCCAGTAGAGGACGACGGGGTAGCGGGGGGGTCAATGAGCAGTTCTTC.

This clonotype has ten or more counts. The J gene is TRBJ1-6, the V gene TRBV6-2 or TRBV6-3; D not certain. This CDR3 has 15 residues. CDR1 is MNHEY and CDR2 is SVGEGT in the germline V gene. V lost 5 bases to trimming and J lost 6 bases, with 14 bases between them. CDR3 region: CASSPTTGFNSPLHF. The CDR3, as DNA: TGTGCCAGCAGTCCGACCACGGGGTTTAATTCACCCCTCCACTTT.

The chain links TRBV30 to TRBJ2-7, with D tentatively TRBD2 (5 bases). CDR3 size: 13 residues. The germline V and J ends were trimmed by 1 base and 6 bases, with 13 bases remaining between them. From germline, CDR1 is GTSNPN and CDR2 SVGIG (reference sequence). As DNA, the CDR3 is TGTGCCTGGAGTGGCACGGGGATGGCCGAGCAGTACTTC. The encoded protein is CAWSGTGMAEQYF.

This clonotype was seen many times. The J gene is TRBJ2-5, the V gene TRBV10-3; no clear D gene. The CDR3 contains 12 residues. Germline lookup yields CDR1 ENHRY and CDR2 SYGVKD. The V gene lost 6 bases and the J gene lost 2 bases, with 7 bases spanning the gap. CDR3 sequence reads: CAIRNQQETQYF. The CDR3 DNA reads as TGTGCCATCAGGAACCAACAAGAGACCCAGTACTTC.

This clonotype was seen ten or more times. The V call is TRBV11-2, the J call TRBJ2-7; D not resolved. V shed 4 bases and J shed 2 bases, with 12 bases lying between them. CDR1 is SGHAT and CDR2 is FQNNGV in the germline V gene. This CDR3 comprises 14 residues. Here the CDR3 DNA reads TGTGCCAGCAGCTCCAGCGCAGGTCCCTACGAGCAGTACTTC. Amino acid sequence: CASSSSAGPYEQYF.

This clonotype was seen ten or more times. The chain carries TRBV6-5 and TRBJ1-5; no reliable D call. Trimming left V 0 bases short and J 0 bases short, with 6 bases between. Germline CDR1 and CDR2: MNHEY and SVGAGI. This CDR3 has 15 residues. The chain's CDR3 is CASSYSSPSNQPQHF. The CDR3 DNA sequence: TGTGCCAGCAGTTACTCAAGTCCTAGCAATCAGCCCCAGCATTTT.

This clonotype has a count of ten or more. The V gene is TRBV15, the J gene TRBJ1-1; D call uncertain. This CDR3 region has 15 residues. Germline lookup yields CDR1 LNHNV and CDR2 YYDKDF (reference sequence). Trimming cost V 2 bases and J 3 bases, with 13 bases left between them. The CDR3 nucleotides are TGTGCCACCAGCAGATCAAGCAGAGTTTACACTGAAGCTTTCTTT. Encoded protein: CATSRSSRVYTEAFF.

This clonotype was seen ten or more times. The V and J genes are TRBV19 and TRBJ1-2; D gene ambiguous. The ends were cut back, 7 bases at V and 2 bases at J, with 14 bases in the middle. The CDR3 runs to 14 residues. Germline V gene lookup returns CDR1 LNHDA and CDR2 SQIVND (reference sequence). CDR3 sequence reads: CASKLRGRNYGYTF. Here the CDR3 DNA reads TGTGCCAGTAAACTCCGGGGAAGGAACTATGGCTACACCTTC.

This clonotype was seen a few times. A read error may account for a junction end that differs from germline. This chain uses TRBV11-2 with TRBJ2-7, with 7 bases that match TRBD2. The CDR3 has 11 residues. CDR1 is SGHAT and CDR2 is FQNNGV in the germline V gene. The CDR3, as DNA: TGTGCCATCAGCACAGCGGGACTTGAGTTCTTC. This encodes CAISTAGLEFF.

The rearrangement joins TRBV12-3 or TRBV12-4 to TRBJ1-2, with D unresolved. This CDR3 is 12 amino acids long. V was shortened by 8 bases and J by 4 bases, with 11 bases between the two germline ends. As DNA, the CDR3 is TGTGCCAGCCGGGAAGACGGCTATGGCTACACCTTC. Its translation is CASREDGYGYTF.

The V gene is TRBV6-2 or TRBV6-3, the J gene TRBJ2-5; 10 bases are a match to TRBD2. The germline CDR1 and CDR2 sequences are MNHEY and SVGEGT. With 4 bases clipped from V and 4 bases from J, the junction kept 9 bases outside the gene matches. The CDR3 loop spans 16 amino acids. The CDR3 nucleotides are TGTGCCAGCAGTTCTCGAGCGGGGGGGCCACGAGAGACCCAGTACTTC. Translation: CASSSRAGGPRETQYF.

Many counts were recorded for this clonotype. V and J are TRBV6-2 or TRBV6-3 and TRBJ2-7, with D maybe TRBD1 (6 bases). The V end lost 7 bases, the J end lost 0 bases, and 22 bases lay between the germline ends. CDR1 is MNHEY, CDR2 SVGEGT, per germline. The CDR3 sequence is 17 residues long. The CDR3 reads CASTSTQGQLHSYEQYF. As DNA, the CDR3 is TGTGCCAGCACCTCAACTCAGGGACAACTTCACTCCTACGAGCAGTACTTC.

There are many counts of this clonotype. The chain is built from TRBV11-2 and TRBJ2-5, with 10 nucleotides matching TRBD2. With V trimmed by 4 bases and J by 0 bases, 2 bases remained unmatched. The CDR3 extends over 15 amino acids. The V gene's germline CDR1 is SGHAT and CDR2 FQNNGV. CDR3 sequence (DNA): TGTGCCAGCAGCTCACTAGCGGGGTACCAAGAGACCCAGTACTTC. This encodes CASSSLAGYQETQYF.

Concerning this clonotype itself: This may come from a read error, since a much larger clone is one base off. No conserved phenylalanine or tryptophan ends this CDR3, so it is likely a read error. The chain combines TRBV28 with TRBJ1-2; D is unclear. V dropped 3 bases and J dropped 0 bases, with 5 bases sitting between them. CDR1 is MDHEN, CDR2 SYDVKM, per germline. This CDR3 has 13 amino acids. The CDR3: CASSFHTNYGYTL. DNA for the CDR3: TGTGCCAGCAGTTTCCACACTAACTATGGCTACACCTTA.

This clonotype was counted only a few times. The genes are TRBV27 and TRBJ1-2; 7 bases are a match to TRBD1. The trim removed 8 bases at V and 4 bases at J, leaving 13 bases unmatched. CDR1 and CDR2 (germline): MNHEY, SMNVEV (reference sequence). CDR3 length: 15 amino acids. The CDR3 nucleotides are TGTGCCAGCCAATTATCAGGGGGGAGCCGCTATGGCTACACCTTC. This sequence encodes CASQLSGGSRYGYTF.

The chain is built from TRBV19 and TRBJ1-1; 8 bases match TRBD1. The CDR3 is made up of 16 amino acids. V lost 0 bases, J lost 0 bases, and 3 bases stayed unmatched. The germline CDR1 and CDR2 sequences are LNHDA and SQIVND (reference sequence). The CDR3 nucleotides read TGTGCCAGTAGTATAGAGACAGGGGAGATGAACACTGAAGCTTTCTTT. Protein sequence: CASSIETGEMNTEAFF.

This clonotype has at least ten counts. This rearrangement joins TRBV4-1 to TRBJ2-5; maybe TRBD1 (7 bases). The CDR3 runs 14 residues. Germline V gene lookup returns CDR1 MGHRA and CDR2 YSYEKL. Trimming took off 2 bases at V and 10 bases at J, with 17 bases between the two ends. As DNA, the CDR3 is TGCGCCAGCAGCCAACCGGGACAGAAGGAGGGCCAGTACTTC. It translates to CASSQPGQKEGQYF.

This clonotype was found many times. The CDR3 is CASSPSGKSNQPQHF. CDR3 DNA sequence: TGTGCCAGCAGTCCCTCAGGGAAAAGCAATCAGCCCCAGCATTTT. The chain uses TRBV28 and TRBJ1-5; D perhaps matches TRBD1 (5 bases). Germline V gene lookup returns CDR1 MDHEN and CDR2 SYDVKM. The CDR3 sequence is 15 residues long. The V gene lost 5 bases and the J gene lost 1 base, with 12 bases spanning the gap.

In this sample, this clonotype turned up many times. The V gene is TRBV10-3, the J gene TRBJ2-7; TRBD1 might be the D (6 bases). The CDR3 length is 15 residues. Trimming pared 0 bases from V and 3 bases from J, leaving 12 bases between. CDR1 is ENHRY, CDR2 SYGVKD, per germline. The CDR3 reads CAISESRGIVYEQYF. The CDR3 nucleotides read TGTGCCATCAGTGAGTCCAGGGGTATTGTCTACGAGCAGTACTTC.

This chain joins TRBV6-5 and TRBJ1-2; maybe TRBD1 (5 bases). V gave up 7 bases and J gave up 6 bases, with 21 bases separating them. This CDR3 is 15 amino acids long. CDR1 and CDR2 from the germline V gene are MNHEY and SVGAGI. CDR3 bases: TGTGCCAGCATATACTCTGGACAACAACACAATGGCTACACCTTC. This sequence encodes CASIYSGQQHNGYTF.

The rearrangement links TRBV28 to TRBJ2-7; 10 bases align to TRBD2. CDR1 is MDHEN and CDR2 is SYDVKM in the germline V gene. The CDR3 spans 13 residues. V shed 5 bases and J 5 bases; nucleotides not matched to a gene: 3. CDR3: CASSLAGVNEQYF. The DNA of the CDR3 is TGTGCCAGCAGTCTAGCGGGAGTCAACGAGCAGTACTTC. The variable domain in full, with the rest retrieved from reference TRBV28 and TRBJ2-7, is DVKVTQSSRYLVKRTGEKVFLECVQDMDHENMFWYRQDPGLGLRLIYFSYDVKMKEKGDIPEGYSVSREKKERFSLILESASTNQTSMYLCASSLAGVNEQYFGPGTRLTVT.

This clonotype appeared a few times. The chain carries TRBV19 and TRBJ1-1; D is unclear. V shed 10 bases and J shed 4 bases, with 10 bases lying between them. The length of the CDR3 is 11 residues. CDR1 is LNHDA and CDR2 is SQIVND in the germline V gene (reference sequence). CDR3 bases: TGTGCCACCTACCGGGGCACTGAAGCTTTCTTT. Translated: CATYRGTEAFF.

This clonotype was observed at least ten times. The rearrangement links TRBV7-2 to TRBJ2-2; D ambiguous. The CDR3 extends over 11 amino acids. Trimming took 8 bases from V and 7 from J, leaving 8 bases between them. Germline CDR1 SGHTA, CDR2 FQGNSA. The CDR3 nucleotides are TGTGCCAGCGGGAATGTCGGGGAGCTGTTTTTT. Translating gives CASGNVGELFF.

The chain is built from TRBV10-3 and TRBJ2-7, with 12 nucleotides matching TRBD1. The CDR3 runs to 14 residues. CDR1 and CDR2 (germline): ENHRY, SYGVKD. V was pared by 4 bases and J by 6 bases, with 4 bases of the junction left unmatched. DNA of the CDR3: TGTGCCATCAGTGCCGGGACAGGGGGCCTCGAGCAGTACTTC. It translates to CAISAGTGGLEQYF.